A single sample gave rise to the 9 T cell receptor beta chains below, sequenced in a study of shared clonotypes between healthy human individuals. Clones were read by immunoSEQ multiplex PCR, and TCRdb kept only the in-frame ones, dropping some. The sample records about 1,500,000 clones, approximately 96% being singletons. Sequencing was carried out using naive CD4+ T cells sorted from blood. As for subset: CD45RA+ positively selected. These TCRs come from a man aged 25 to 40 in good health.

This clone was counted once. The CDR3 region is CASSTWTGEAEKLFF. The CDR3 DNA sequence: TGCGCCAGCAGCACCTGGACAGGGGAGGCTGAAAAACTGTTTTTT. The chain has TRBV4-3 and TRBJ1-4; 9 bases agree with TRBD1. Germline V CDR1 and CDR2: LGHNA, YSLEER. The V and J ends lost 5 bases and 7 bases, in that order; junction bases with no gene match: 8. There are 15 residues in the CDR3.

The V call is TRBV7-9, the J call TRBJ1-2; D perhaps matches TRBD1 (6 bases). From germline, CDR1 is SEHNR and CDR2 FQNEAQ (reference sequence). This CDR3 is built from 18 residues. V lost 5 bases, J lost 1 base, and 23 bases lay in between. The CDR3 sequence: CASSTLRTDRGHNYGYTF. CDR3 nucleotide sequence: TGTGCCAGCAGCACCCTAAGGACAGACAGAGGTCATAACTATGGCTACACCTTC.

The rearrangement links TRBV6-6 to TRBJ1-5; TRBD1 is a possible D gene (5 bases). Trimming took off 6 bases at V and 4 bases at J, with 13 bases between the two ends. Per the germline V gene, CDR1 is MNHNY and CDR2 is SVGAGI (reference sequence). The CDR3 runs 14 residues. DNA of the CDR3: TGTGCCAGCAGCGACAGACCCCATAATCAGCCCCAGCATTTT. Translating gives CASSDRPHNQPQHF.

The chain recombines TRBV12-5 with TRBJ2-7, with D possibly being TRBD2 (5 bases). CDR3 length: 13 residues. Germline V lookup: CDR1 LGHNT, CDR2 FRNRAP. Trimming took 1 base from V and 2 from J, leaving 6 bases between them. The CDR3 coding sequence is TGTGCTAGTGGTTTGGCCGGGACCTACGAGCAGTACTTC. Translating gives CASGLAGTYEQYF.

V gene TRBV18 combines with J gene TRBJ2-7; 8 nucleotides match TRBD1. Germline-derived CDR1 and CDR2 are KGHSH and LQKENI. Trimming at V came to 6 bases and at J to 5 bases, leaving 6 bases not matched to a gene. There are 13 residues in the CDR3. The CDR3 loop reads CASSPDRDDEQYF. DNA for the CDR3: TGTGCCAGCTCGCCGGACAGGGACGACGAGCAGTACTTC. The whole variable domain, filled in from reference TRBV18 and TRBJ2-7, reads NAGVMQNPRHLVRRRGQEARLRCSPMKGHSHVYWYRQLPEEGLKFMVYLQKENIIDESGMPKERFSAEFPKEGPSILRIQQVVRGDSAAYFCASSPDRDDEQYFGPGTRLTVT.

In DNA form, the CDR3 reads TGTGCCAGCAGCTTGCCCGGTGGCGAGCAGTACTTC. Translating it yields CASSLPGGEQYF. V usage is TRBV5-5 and J usage is TRBJ2-7; D remains unclear. V lost 1 base and J 6 bases, leaving 8 bases between the germline ends. The CDR3 totals 12 residues. CDR1 and CDR2 (germline): SGHKS, YYEKEE (reference sequence).

The V and J genes are TRBV6-1 and TRBJ2-7; the match to TRBD1 covers 9 bases. Germline V gene lookup returns CDR1 MNHNS and CDR2 SASEGT. The CDR3 is 14 amino acids. The junction had 4 bases not matched to a gene; V was cut back by 3 bases and J by 4 bases. CDR3 loop: CASSDWDRAYEQYF. CDR3 sequence (DNA): TGTGCCAGCAGTGACTGGGACAGGGCGTACGAGCAGTACTTC.

The genes are TRBV7-9 and TRBJ1-2; D is undetermined. Germline V lookup: CDR1 SEHNR, CDR2 FQNEAQ (reference sequence). The CDR3 length is 15 residues. Trimming removed 1 base from V and 3 bases from J, with 12 bases in between. The CDR3 reads CASSLGGGEDYGYTF. The DNA of the CDR3 is TGTGCCAGCAGCTTAGGAGGAGGTGAGGACTATGGCTACACCTTC.

The chain is built from TRBV5-1 and TRBJ2-5; D call uncertain. Germline loops: CDR1 SGHRS, CDR2 YFSETQ. V was clipped by 1 base and J by 1 base, with 8 bases between them. The CDR3 is 14 residues long. This CDR3 is CASSLRNSQETQYF. The DNA of the CDR3 is TGCGCCAGCAGCTTGCGGAACAGCCAAGAGACCCAGTACTTC. The entire variable domain, with the rest obtained from reference TRBV5-1 and TRBJ2-5, is as follows: KAGVTQTPRYLIKTRGQQVTLSCSPISGHRSVSWYQQTPGQGLQFLFEYFSETQRNKGNFPGRFSGRQFSNSRSEMNVSTLELGDSALYLCASSLRNSQETQYFGPGTRLLVL.